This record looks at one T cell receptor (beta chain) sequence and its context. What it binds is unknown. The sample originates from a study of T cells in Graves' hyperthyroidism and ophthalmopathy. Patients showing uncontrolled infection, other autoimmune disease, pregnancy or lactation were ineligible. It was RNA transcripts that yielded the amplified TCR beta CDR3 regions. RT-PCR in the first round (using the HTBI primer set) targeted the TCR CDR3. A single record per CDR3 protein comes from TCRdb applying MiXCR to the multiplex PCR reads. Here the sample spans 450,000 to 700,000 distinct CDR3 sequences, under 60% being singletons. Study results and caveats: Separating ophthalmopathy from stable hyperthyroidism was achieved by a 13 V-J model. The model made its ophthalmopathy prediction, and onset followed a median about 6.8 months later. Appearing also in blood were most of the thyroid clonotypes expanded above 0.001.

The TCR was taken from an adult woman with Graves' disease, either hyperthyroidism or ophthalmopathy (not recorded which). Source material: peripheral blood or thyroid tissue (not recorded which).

CDR3 amino acids: CASSESQTRDGSYEQYF. The CDR3 DNA is TGTGCCAGCAGTGAATCGCAGACCCGGGACGGGTCCTACGAGCAGTACTTC. This chain uses TRBV25-1 with TRBJ2-7; TRBD1 or TRBD2 may be the D gene (5 bases each). CDR3 length equals 17 residues. Per germline, CDR1 MGHDK and CDR2 SYGVNS. V shed 1 base and J shed 1 base, with 17 bases lying between them.